This T cell receptor (beta chain) was obtained from a study of T cell responses to AZD1222 COVID-19 vaccine. This table comes from immunoSEQ multiplex PCR, and its TCRdb copy is limited to in-frame clones, with some not included. Of 90,000 to 120,000 clones listed, around 90% are singletons. This receptor was identified in an adult who received the AZD1222 COVID-19 vaccine. The input for sequencing was peripheral blood, taken 28 days after the second AZD1222 dose.

The CDR3 DNA reads as TGTGCCAGCAGTCCCCGAGGGGACGAAAAACTGTTTTTT. This gives the protein CASSPRGDEKLFF. V and J are TRBV2 and TRBJ1-4; D is perhaps TRBD1 (5 bases). Germline V lookup: CDR1 SNHLY, CDR2 FYNNEI. This CDR3 region has 13 residues. Trimming removed 5 bases at V and 8 bases at J, with 12 bases between.